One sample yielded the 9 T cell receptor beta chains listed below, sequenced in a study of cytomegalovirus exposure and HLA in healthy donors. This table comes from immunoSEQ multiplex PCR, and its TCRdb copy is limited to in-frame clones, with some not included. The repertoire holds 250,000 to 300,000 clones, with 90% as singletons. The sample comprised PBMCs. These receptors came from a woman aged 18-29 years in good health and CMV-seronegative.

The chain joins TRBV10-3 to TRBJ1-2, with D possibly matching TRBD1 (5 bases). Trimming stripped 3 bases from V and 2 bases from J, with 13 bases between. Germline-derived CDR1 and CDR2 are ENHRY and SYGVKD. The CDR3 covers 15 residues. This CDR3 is CAISDVVRTNYGYTF. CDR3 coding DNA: TGTGCCATCAGTGATGTCGTCAGGACAAACTATGGCTACACCTTC.

The CDR3 region is CASSSRVGSYNEQFF. The CDR3, as DNA: TGTGCCAGCTCATCCAGGGTAGGCTCCTACAATGAGCAGTTCTTC. The gene calls are TRBV18 and TRBJ2-1, with D perhaps TRBD1 (5 bases). In germline, CDR1 is KGHSH, CDR2 LQKENI. V shed 5 bases and J shed 0 bases, with 11 bases lying between them. This CDR3 is 15 amino acids long. The variable domain in full, completed from reference TRBV18 and TRBJ2-1, reads NAGVMQNPRHLVRRRGQEARLRCSPMKGHSHVYWYRQLPEEGLKFMVYLQKENIIDESGMPKERFSAEFPKEGPSILRIQQVVRGDSAAYFCASSSRVGSYNEQFFGPGTRLTVL.

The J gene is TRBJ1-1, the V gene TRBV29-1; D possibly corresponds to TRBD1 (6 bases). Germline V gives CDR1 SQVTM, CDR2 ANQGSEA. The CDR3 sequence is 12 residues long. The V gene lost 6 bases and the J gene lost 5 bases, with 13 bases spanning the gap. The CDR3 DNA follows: TGCAGCGTAGCAACAGGGCTTACTGAAGCTTTCTTT. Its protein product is CSVATGLTEAFF.

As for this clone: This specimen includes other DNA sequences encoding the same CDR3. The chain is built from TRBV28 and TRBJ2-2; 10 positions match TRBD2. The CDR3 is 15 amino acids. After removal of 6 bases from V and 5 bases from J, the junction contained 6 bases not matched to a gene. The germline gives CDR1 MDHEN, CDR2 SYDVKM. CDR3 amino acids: CASSLVAGGTGELFF. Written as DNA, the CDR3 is TGTGCCAGCAGCCTAGTAGCGGGGGGAACCGGGGAGCTGTTTTTT.

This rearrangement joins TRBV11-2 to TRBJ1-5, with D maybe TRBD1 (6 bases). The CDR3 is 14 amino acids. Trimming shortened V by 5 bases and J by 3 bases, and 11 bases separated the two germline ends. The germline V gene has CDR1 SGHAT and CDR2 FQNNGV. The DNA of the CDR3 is TGTGCCAGCAGCCCTACAGGGTTCAATCAGCCCCAGCATTTT. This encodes CASSPTGFNQPQHF.

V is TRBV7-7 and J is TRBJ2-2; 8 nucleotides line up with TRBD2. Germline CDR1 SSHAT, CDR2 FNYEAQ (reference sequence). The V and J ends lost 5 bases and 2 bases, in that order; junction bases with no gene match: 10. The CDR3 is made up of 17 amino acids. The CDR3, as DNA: TGTGCCAGCAGCCCTGTCGGGGGGGTGACAAACACCGGGGAGCTGTTTTTT. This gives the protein CASSPVGGVTNTGELFF.

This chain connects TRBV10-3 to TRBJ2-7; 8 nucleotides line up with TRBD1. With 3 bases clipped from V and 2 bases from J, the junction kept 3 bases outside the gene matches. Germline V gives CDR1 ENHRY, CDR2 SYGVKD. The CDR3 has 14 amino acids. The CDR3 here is CAISDTTGAYEQYF. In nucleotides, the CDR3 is TGTGCCATCAGTGATACGACAGGGGCCTACGAGCAGTACTTC.

The CDR3 here is CASSPLGGGAFDTQYF. CDR3 DNA sequence: TGTGCCAGCAGCCCCCTCGGCGGGGGGGCCTTCGATACGCAGTATTTT. The chain combines TRBV7-2 with TRBJ2-3; 9 bases map to TRBD2. The length of the CDR3 is 16 residues. The V gene end was trimmed by 5 bases and the J gene end by 6 bases; junction bases not matched to a gene: 12. In germline, CDR1 is SGHTA, CDR2 FQGNSA.

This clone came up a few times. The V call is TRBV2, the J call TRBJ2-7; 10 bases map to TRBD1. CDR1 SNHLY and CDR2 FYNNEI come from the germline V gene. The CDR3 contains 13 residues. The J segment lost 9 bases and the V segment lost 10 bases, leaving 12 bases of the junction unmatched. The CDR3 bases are TGTGCCACGGGAAGGACAGGGGGTGAGGTGCAGTACGTC. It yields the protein CATGRTGGEVQYV.